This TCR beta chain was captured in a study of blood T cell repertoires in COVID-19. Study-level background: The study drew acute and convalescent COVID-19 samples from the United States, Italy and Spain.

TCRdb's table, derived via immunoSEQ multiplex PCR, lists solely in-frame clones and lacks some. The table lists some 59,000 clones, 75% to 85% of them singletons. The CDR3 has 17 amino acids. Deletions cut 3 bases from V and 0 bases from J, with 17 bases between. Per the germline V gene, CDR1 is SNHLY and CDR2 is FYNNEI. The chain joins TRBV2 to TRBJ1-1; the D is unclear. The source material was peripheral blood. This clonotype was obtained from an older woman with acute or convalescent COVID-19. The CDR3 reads CASSEWSLFLMNTEAFF. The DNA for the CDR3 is TGTGCCAGCAGTGAGTGGAGCCTTTTCCTCATGAACACTGAAGCTTTCTTT.